This TCR beta chain emerged from a study of cytomegalovirus exposure and HLA in healthy donors. The PCR had 60 Vbeta and 13 Jbeta primers. The data were produced by immunoSEQ multiplex PCR, yet TCRdb's version contains in-frame clones alone and is incomplete. The sample carries about 200,000 clones, about 86% recorded once. This CDR3 has 14 amino acids. From germline, CDR1 is SEHNR and CDR2 FQNEAQ (reference sequence). V lost 5 bases, J lost 5 bases, and 9 bases stayed unmatched. J is TRBJ2-7 and V is TRBV7-9; 7 bases line up with TRBD1. This sequence was found in a woman under 40 in good health and CMV-seronegative. The sample consisted of PBMCs. CDR3 amino acids: CASSRPAQGNEQYF. The CDR3 DNA follows: TGTGCCAGCAGCCGCCCGGCACAGGGGAACGAGCAGTACTTC.